This T cell receptor (beta chain) was captured by sequencing in a study of T cells in tuberculosis. Study context: Within 7 days of starting treatment, or before, PBMC were stored.

General study results and limits: The TCR-beta difference was not significant; alpha differences partly reflected length. GMM-specific TCRs were nearer to active tuberculosis alpha repertoires, suggesting expansion.

The junction had 4 bases not matched to a gene; V was cut back by 3 bases and J by 0 bases. CDR3 length: 16 amino acids. From germline, CDR1 is LNHNV and CDR2 YYDKDF (reference sequence). Concerning this clone: Its antigen is unknown.

Some clones are missing from TCRdb's copy, which holds only in-frame ones; the method was immunoSEQ multiplex PCR. The sample lists about 33,000 clones, about 91% seen once, with 7% in the top ten. Time point: new active TB diagnosis, blood taken before or within 7 days of starting treatment. Each clinical donor contributed on average roughly 90,000 T cells from unsorted cryopreserved PBMC. The TCR sequence derives from an adult with tuberculosis. Some clones in this sample may be carry-over from other donors' samples. The sequenced sample was PBMCs, obtained at tuberculosis diagnosis. This chain uses TRBV15 with TRBJ2-2, with 7 bases lining up with TRBD2. The CDR3, as DNA: TGTGCCACCAGCAGGAGGAGCGGGGCGAACACCGGGGAGCTGTTTTTT. This sequence encodes CATSRRSGANTGELFF. The whole variable domain, remainder taken from reference TRBV15 and TRBJ2-2, is DAMVIQNPRYQVTQFGKPVTLSCSQTLNHNVMYWYQQKSSQAPKLLFHYYDKDFNNEADTPDNFQSRRPNTSFCFLDIRSPGLGDTAMYLCATSRRSGANTGELFFGEGSRLTVL.